Presented here are 8 T cell receptor beta chains from one specimen sequenced in a study of cytomegalovirus exposure and HLA in healthy donors. Assay used: immunoSEQ multiplex PCR; TCRdb lists only in-frame clones, some missing. This table holds 150,000 to 200,000 clones, around nine tenths found once. Sample: PBMCs. All receptors come from a young man in good health and CMV-seropositive.

This chain connects TRBV6-1 to TRBJ1-2; D ambiguous. Trimming stripped 2 bases from V and 4 bases from J, with 8 bases between. The CDR3 covers 13 residues. From germline, CDR1 is MNHNS and CDR2 SASEGT. In DNA form, the CDR3 reads TGTGCCAGCAGTGAATTGCCGGGCTATGGCTACACCTTC. Amino acids: CASSELPGYGYTF.

The chain carries TRBV18 and TRBJ2-1; a possible D gene is TRBD2 (5 bases). From germline, CDR1 is KGHSH and CDR2 LQKENI. The V end was cut by 3 bases, the J end by 0 bases, with 9 bases between. The CDR3 runs 15 residues. In nucleotides, the CDR3 is TGTGCCAGCTCACCTACAGAGGGCTCCTACAATGAGCAGTTCTTC. Translated: CASSPTEGSYNEQFF.

The chain is built from TRBV27 and TRBJ2-1, with D maybe TRBD2 (5 bases). The CDR3 is 11 residues long. Between the trimmed V and J ends, which lost 4 bases and 8 bases, there was a span of 6 bases. Germline values: CDR1 MNHEY, CDR2 SMNVEV (reference sequence). The CDR3 coding sequence is TGTGCCAGCAGTTGGGGAGATGAGCAGTTCTTC. Protein: CASSWGDEQFF.

The gene calls are TRBV5-1 and TRBJ2-3; 7 nucleotides line up with TRBD2. Looked up from germline, CDR1 is SGHRS and CDR2 is YFSETQ. V trimming: 4 bases; J trimming: 2 bases; junction bases outside the gene matches: 22. The CDR3 is 20 residues long. CDR3 coding DNA: TGCGCCAGCAGCCGGTCGGGCCCTCCAGGGTGGGGGGGATACACAGATACGCAGTATTTT. Its translation: CASSRSGPPGWGGYTDTQYF.

The J gene is TRBJ2-7, the V gene TRBV28, with 11 bases that match TRBD2. There are 15 residues in the CDR3. V was clipped by 6 bases and J by 5 bases; unmatched bases: 9. Per germline, CDR1 MDHEN and CDR2 SYDVKM. CDR3 in DNA: TGTGCCAGCAGCGGTTCTAGCGGGAGGTCCCACGAGCAGTACTTC. Translated: CASSGSSGRSHEQYF.

The CDR3 DNA is TGTGCCAGCAGTAGGGGACTAGGGAAAAACATTCAGTACTTC. This translates into CASSRGLGKNIQYF. The chain couples TRBV27 to TRBJ2-4, with 8 bases identical to TRBD2. This CDR3 is built from 14 residues. Unmatched junction bases numbered 4, after V lost 5 bases and J lost 4 bases. CDR1 is MNHEY, CDR2 SMNVEV, per germline (reference sequence).

The chain recombines TRBV7-3 with TRBJ2-3; the D gene is possibly TRBD2 (7 bases). Germline V gene sequence: CDR1 SGHTA, CDR2 FQGTGA. Trimming pared 3 bases from V and 5 bases from J, leaving 15 bases between. There are 15 residues in the CDR3. The CDR3 coding sequence is TGTGCCAGCAGCTTCGTGGGGGGGCCTGGAGATACGCAGTATTTT. It is translated as CASSFVGGPGDTQYF.

V gene TRBV27 combines with J gene TRBJ1-2; D ambiguous. Trimming pared 0 bases from V and 13 bases from J, leaving 18 bases between. The CDR3 contains 14 residues. CDR1 is MNHEY, CDR2 SMNVEV, per germline (reference sequence). The CDR3 region is CASSLSPRPSFITF. CDR3 coding DNA: TGTGCCAGCAGTTTATCCCCCCGTCCCAGTTTCATCACCTTC.